This TCR beta chain was sequenced in a study of cytomegalovirus exposure and HLA in healthy donors. 60 Vbeta and 13 Jbeta primers were used in PCR. Method: immunoSEQ multiplex PCR; TCRdb's copy keeps in-frame clones and lacks some. Here the sample spans approximately 190,000 clones, around four fifths being singletons. Looked up from germline, CDR1 is MNHNY and CDR2 is SVGAGI (reference sequence). V trimming: 5 bases; J trimming: 9 bases; junction bases outside the gene matches: 13. The CDR3 totals 15 residues. The TCR originated in a man in his forties in good health and CMV-seropositive. The chain carries TRBV6-6 and TRBJ2-1; 7 bases match TRBD1. Sequenced input: PBMCs. The CDR3 nucleotides read TGTGCCAGCAGTAGGACAGGCCTTTTTCAAGGTGAGCAGTTCTTC. It codes for CASSRTGLFQGEQFF.